This T cell receptor beta chain appears in the sequencing data of a study of blood T cell repertoires in COVID-19. Study summary: Sources were T cells, B-cell-depleted T cells, or PBMCs; the material itself was cDNA or gDNA.

Those who participated ranged in age from roughly 18 to 95 years and resided in around 22 US areas. Produced via immunoSEQ multiplex PCR; TCRdb's table is partial and in-frame only. The repertoire includes under 200,000 clones, roughly nine tenths of them detected once, and around 7% sits in the top ten. The CDR3 totals 16 residues. Losses at the gene ends were 1 base for V and 8 bases for J; bases not matched to a gene: 8. This receptor was obtained from a woman aged 45-60 years who had recovered from COVID-19. This chain joins TRBV23-1 and TRBJ1-6; 7 bases line up with TRBD1. TRBV23-1 is recorded as an ORF, its role being uncertain. Sequencing was carried out using PBMCs or T cells enriched from blood (not recorded which). CDR3 residues: CASSQCPGGTDSPLHF. CDR3 DNA: TGCGCCAGCAGTCAATGCCCAGGGGGAACTGATTCACCCCTCCACTTT.